This entry describes one TCR beta chain. Possible read error: a much larger clone is one base away. The CDR3 extends over 14 amino acids. V lost 2 bases and J 4 bases, leaving 10 bases between the germline ends. The sample is drawn from a study of molecular identifiers for immune sequencing clone quantification. TCRdb re-analysed the PCR reads in MiXCR, keeping a single row per CDR3 protein. The sample has over 600,000 distinct CDR3 sequences; around 20% are singletons. Sequencing was done on a sample of naive CD8+ T cells from blood, with Jurkat cell RNA spiked in. The subset denotes: FACS-sorted CD8+CD4-CCR7+CD45RA+ naive T cells. This receptor was identified in a human donor in good health. Some libraries in this study had Jurkat cell RNA spiked in. The chain employs TRBV12-3 or TRBV12-4 and TRBJ2-3; no reliable D call. Here the CDR3 DNA reads TGTGCCAGCAGTTTAATCCAGAGCGCAGATACGCAGTATTTT. It codes for CASSLIQSADTQYF.